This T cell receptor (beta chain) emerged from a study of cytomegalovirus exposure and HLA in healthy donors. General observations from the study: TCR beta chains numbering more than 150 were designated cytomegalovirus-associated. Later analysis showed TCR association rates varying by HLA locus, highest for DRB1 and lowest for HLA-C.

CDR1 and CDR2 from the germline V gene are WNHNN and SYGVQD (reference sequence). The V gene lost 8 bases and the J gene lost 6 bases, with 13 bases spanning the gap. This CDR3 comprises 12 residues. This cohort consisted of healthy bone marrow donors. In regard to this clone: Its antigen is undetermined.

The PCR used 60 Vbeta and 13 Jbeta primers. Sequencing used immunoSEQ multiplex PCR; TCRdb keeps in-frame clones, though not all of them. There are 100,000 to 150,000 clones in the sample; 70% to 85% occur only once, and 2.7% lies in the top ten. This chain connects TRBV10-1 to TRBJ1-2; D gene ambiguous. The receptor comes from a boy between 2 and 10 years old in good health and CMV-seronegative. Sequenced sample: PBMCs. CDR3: CASYAEGNGYTF. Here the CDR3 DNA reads TGCGCCAGCTACGCCGAGGGAAATGGCTACACCTTC.